The clone carrying this T cell receptor beta chain has more than one count but fewer than ten. Its antigen is undetermined. CDR3 length equals 15 residues. Trimming took 6 bases from V and 0 from J; bases not matched to a gene: 3. Germline CDR1 SNHLY, CDR2 FYNNEI. This sample is part of a study of beta chain features in type 1 diabetes. Study outcomes and limitations: In all four CD4+ subsets, TCRB CDR3 length was significantly, moderately reduced in type 1 diabetes.

Markers CD45RO/CCR7/CD25/CD127/CD95/CD27 served to sort CD4+ naive, central memory, regulatory and stem cell-like memory cells. Since all of the isolated RNA was reverse transcribed, expressed TCRB transcripts were what got sequenced. Profiled with immunoSEQ multiplex PCR; TCRdb holds only in-frame clones, not every one. This sample yields 150,000 to 200,000 clones, of which around 8% are seen a single time; more than 0.5% belongs to the top ten. This TCR came from a woman aged 18-29 years with type 1 diabetes. Source material: central memory CD4+ T cells from blood. The chain recombines TRBV2 with TRBJ2-3; 10 nucleotides agree with TRBD1. DNA for the CDR3: TGTGCCAGCAGAGGACAGGGGGGGAGCACAGATACGCAGTATTTT. Amino acids: CASRGQGGSTDTQYF.